This T cell receptor beta chain was recovered during a study of T cell responses to AZD1222 COVID-19 vaccine. General study findings and limits: The peak T cell response came first, and repertoires were sampled only after it. Dominant at 160-218 and 743-854, vaccine-associated CD4 TCRs also spanned spike.

This CDR3 is built from 16 residues. J lost 8 bases, V lost 1 base, and 10 bases had no gene match. CDR1 is SEHNR, CDR2 FQNEAQ, per germline (reference sequence). Produced via immunoSEQ multiplex PCR; TCRdb's table is partial and in-frame only. The sample holds 95,000 to 150,000 clones; roughly 88% are singletons and the top ten take about 4.4%. Of note for this clone: Its antigen remains unidentified.

This chain joins TRBV7-9 and TRBJ1-2; 10 positions match TRBD1. The sequence was obtained from an adult in good health. The sample in question was peripheral blood, obtained on day 0 of MenACWY control vaccination. In DNA, the CDR3 is TGTGCCAGCAGCTTAGGAGGGTCGACAGGGGGCCGGGGCTACACCTTC. Protein sequence: CASSLGGSTGGRGYTF.